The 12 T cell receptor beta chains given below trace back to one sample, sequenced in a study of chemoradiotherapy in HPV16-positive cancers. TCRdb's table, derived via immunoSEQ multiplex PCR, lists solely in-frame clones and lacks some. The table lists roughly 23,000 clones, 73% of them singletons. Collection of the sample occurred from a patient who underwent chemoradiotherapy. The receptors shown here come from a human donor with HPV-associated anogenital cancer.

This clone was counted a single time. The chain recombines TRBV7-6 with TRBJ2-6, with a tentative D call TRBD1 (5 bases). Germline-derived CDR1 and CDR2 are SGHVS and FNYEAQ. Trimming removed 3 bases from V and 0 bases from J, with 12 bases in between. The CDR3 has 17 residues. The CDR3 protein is CASSFGAPGSGANVLTF. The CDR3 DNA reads TGTGCCAGCAGCTTTGGGGCCCCCGGCTCTGGGGCCAACGTCCTGACTTTC.

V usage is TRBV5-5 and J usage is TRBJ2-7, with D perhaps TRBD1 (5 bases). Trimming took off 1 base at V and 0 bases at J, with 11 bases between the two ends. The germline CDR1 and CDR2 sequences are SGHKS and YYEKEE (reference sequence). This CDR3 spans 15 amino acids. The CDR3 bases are TGTGCCAGCAGCTTGACTACTGGACACTCCTACGAGCAGTACTTC. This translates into CASSLTTGHSYEQYF. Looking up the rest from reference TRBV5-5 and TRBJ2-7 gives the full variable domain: DAGVTQSPTHLIKTRGQQVTLRCSPISGHKSVSWYQQVLGQGPQFIFQYYEKEERGRGNFPDRFSARQFPNYSSELNVNALLLGDSALYLCASSLTTGHSYEQYFGPGTRLTVT.

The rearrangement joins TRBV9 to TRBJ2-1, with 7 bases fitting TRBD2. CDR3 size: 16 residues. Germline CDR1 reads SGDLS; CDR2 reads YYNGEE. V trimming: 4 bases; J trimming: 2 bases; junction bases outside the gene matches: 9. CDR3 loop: CASSPAGVGTYNEQFF. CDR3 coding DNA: TGTGCCAGCAGCCCCGCGGGAGTAGGGACCTACAATGAGCAGTTCTTC.

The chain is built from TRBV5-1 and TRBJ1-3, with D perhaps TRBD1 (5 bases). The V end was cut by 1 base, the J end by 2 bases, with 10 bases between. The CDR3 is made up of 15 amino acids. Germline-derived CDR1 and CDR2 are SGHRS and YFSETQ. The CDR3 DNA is TGCGCCAGCAGCTTGTGGTCAGGGCCTGGAAACACCATATATTTT. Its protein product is CASSLWSGPGNTIYF.

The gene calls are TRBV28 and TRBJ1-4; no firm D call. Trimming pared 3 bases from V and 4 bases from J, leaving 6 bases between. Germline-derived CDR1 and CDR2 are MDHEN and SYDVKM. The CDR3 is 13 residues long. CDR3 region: CASSLGGNEKLFF. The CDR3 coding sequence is TGTGCCAGCAGTTTGGGTGGTAATGAAAAACTGTTTTTT.

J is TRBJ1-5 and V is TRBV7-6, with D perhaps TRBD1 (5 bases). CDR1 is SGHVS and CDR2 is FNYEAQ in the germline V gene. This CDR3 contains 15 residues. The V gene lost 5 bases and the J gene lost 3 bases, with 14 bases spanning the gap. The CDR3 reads CASSREAGTNQPQHF. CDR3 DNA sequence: TGTGCCAGCAGCAGGGAGGCAGGGACCAATCAGCCCCAGCATTTT.

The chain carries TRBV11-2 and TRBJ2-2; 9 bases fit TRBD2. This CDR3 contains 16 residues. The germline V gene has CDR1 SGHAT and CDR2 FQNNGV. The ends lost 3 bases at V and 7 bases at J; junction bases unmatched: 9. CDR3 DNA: TGTGCCAGCAGCTTTAGCGGGGGTCTTCGAAGCGGGGAGCTGTTTTTT. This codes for CASSFSGGLRSGELFF.

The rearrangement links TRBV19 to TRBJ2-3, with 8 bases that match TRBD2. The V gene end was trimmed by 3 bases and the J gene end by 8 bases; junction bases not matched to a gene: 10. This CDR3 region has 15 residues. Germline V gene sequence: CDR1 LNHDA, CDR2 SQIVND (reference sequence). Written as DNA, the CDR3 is TGTGCCAGTAGTATCCTGACTAGCGTTGGGGCTACGCAGTATTTT. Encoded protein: CASSILTSVGATQYF.

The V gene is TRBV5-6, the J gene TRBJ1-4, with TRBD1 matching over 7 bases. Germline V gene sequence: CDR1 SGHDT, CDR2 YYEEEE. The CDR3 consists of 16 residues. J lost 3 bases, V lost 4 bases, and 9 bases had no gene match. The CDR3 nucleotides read TGTGCCAGCAGCCCCAGGGGGGGGCGGTCTAATGAAAAACTGTTTTTT. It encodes CASSPRGGRSNEKLFF. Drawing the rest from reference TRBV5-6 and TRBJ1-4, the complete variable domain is DAGVTQSPTHLIKTRGQQVTLRCSPKSGHDTVSWYQQALGQGPQFIFQYYEEEERQRGNFPDRFSGHQFPNYSSELNVNALLLGDSALYLCASSPRGGRSNEKLFFGSGTQLSVL.

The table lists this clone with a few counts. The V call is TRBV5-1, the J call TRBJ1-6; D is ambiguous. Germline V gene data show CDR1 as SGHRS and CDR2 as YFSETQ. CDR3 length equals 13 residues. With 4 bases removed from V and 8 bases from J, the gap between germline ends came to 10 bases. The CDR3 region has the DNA TGCGCCAGCAGCGTGGACGGAGATTCACCCCTCCACTTT. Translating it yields CASSVDGDSPLHF.

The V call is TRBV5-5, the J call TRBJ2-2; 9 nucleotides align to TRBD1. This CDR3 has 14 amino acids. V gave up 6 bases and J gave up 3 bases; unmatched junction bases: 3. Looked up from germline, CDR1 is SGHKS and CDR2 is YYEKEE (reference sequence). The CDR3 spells CASIRDRDTGELFF. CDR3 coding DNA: TGTGCCAGCATCAGGGACAGGGACACCGGGGAGCTGTTTTTT. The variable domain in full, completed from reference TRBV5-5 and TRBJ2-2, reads DAGVTQSPTHLIKTRGQQVTLRCSPISGHKSVSWYQQVLGQGPQFIFQYYEKEERGRGNFPDRFSARQFPNYSSELNVNALLLGDSALYLCASIRDRDTGELFFGEGSRLTVL.

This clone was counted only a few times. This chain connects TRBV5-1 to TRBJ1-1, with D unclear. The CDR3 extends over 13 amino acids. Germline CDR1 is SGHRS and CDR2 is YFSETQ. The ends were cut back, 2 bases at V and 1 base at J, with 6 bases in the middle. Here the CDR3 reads CASSFLTNTEAFF. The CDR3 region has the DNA TGCGCCAGCAGCTTCCTCACGAACACTGAAGCTTTCTTT. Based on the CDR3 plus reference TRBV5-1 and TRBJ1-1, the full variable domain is KAGVTQTPRYLIKTRGQQVTLSCSPISGHRSVSWYQQTPGQGLQFLFEYFSETQRNKGNFPGRFSGRQFSNSRSEMNVSTLELGDSALYLCASSFLTNTEAFFGQGTRLTVV.